These 28 T cell receptor beta chains were sequenced from one sample in a study of radiotherapy plus CTLA-4 blockade in lung cancer. Assay used: immunoSEQ multiplex PCR; TCRdb lists only in-frame clones, some missing. This sample has about 95,000 clones; roughly 85% occur once, and the top ten carry 0.65% to 0.9%. The sample here was peripheral blood, taken from a patient treated with radiotherapy plus ipilimumab. These receptors originate from a human donor with non-small cell lung cancer who had stable disease on radiotherapy plus ipilimumab.

The rearrangement joins TRBV7-6 to TRBJ2-2; D is ambiguous. V shed 1 base and J shed 6 bases, with 9 bases lying between them. The CDR3 is 14 residues long. Germline CDR1 is SGHVS and CDR2 is FNYEAQ. CDR3 bases: TGTGCCAGCAGCTTAGAGTGGGCGCCCGGGGAGCTGTTTTTT. Amino acids: CASSLEWAPGELFF.

A word on this clone: Additional DNA sequences in this sample encode the identical CDR3. The chain combines TRBV18 with TRBJ1-4; D remains ambiguous. The V and J ends lost 3 bases and 0 bases respectively, with 14 bases between them. The CDR3 spans 17 residues. CDR1 and CDR2 (germline): KGHSH, LQKENI. The CDR3 protein is CASSPTSSSATNEKLFF. In DNA form, the CDR3 reads TGTGCCAGCTCACCGACATCTAGTTCCGCAACTAATGAAAAACTGTTTTTT. Looking up the rest from reference TRBV18 and TRBJ1-4 gives the full variable domain: NAGVMQNPRHLVRRRGQEARLRCSPMKGHSHVYWYRQLPEEGLKFMVYLQKENIIDESGMPKERFSAEFPKEGPSILRIQQVVRGDSAAYFCASSPTSSSATNEKLFFGSGTQLSVL.

CDR3 loop: CASSTPGLLEEQYF. The DNA of the CDR3 is TGTGCCAGCAGTACGCCGGGGCTGCTTGAAGAGCAGTACTTC. The chain recombines TRBV28 with TRBJ2-7, with D possibly called TRBD1 or TRBD2 (5 bases each). This CDR3 spans 14 amino acids. Trimming shortened V by 5 bases and J by 7 bases, and 18 bases separated the two germline ends. Germline V CDR1 and CDR2: MDHEN, SYDVKM.

The chain is built from TRBV18 and TRBJ2-7, with TRBD2 matching 8 bases. Germline CDR1 KGHSH, CDR2 LQKENI. V gave up 8 bases and J gave up 3 bases; unmatched junction bases: 9. The CDR3 runs 14 residues. CDR3 region: CASAAGGGSYEQYF. CDR3 sequence (DNA): TGTGCCAGCGCCGCGGGGGGCGGGAGCTACGAGCAGTACTTC.

The chain carries TRBV18 and TRBJ2-1; possibly TRBD2 for D (5 bases). CDR1 KGHSH and CDR2 LQKENI come from the germline V gene. This CDR3 comprises 14 residues. The V gene lost 3 bases and the J gene lost 8 bases, with 14 bases spanning the gap. CDR3 nucleotide sequence: TGTGCCAGCTCACCTGACGGGGTAAGGGATGAGCAGTTCTTC. This codes for CASSPDGVRDEQFF.

V and J are TRBV7-3 and TRBJ1-6; 7 positions agree with TRBD1. The V gene's germline CDR1 is SGHTA and CDR2 FQGTGA. The CDR3 contains 14 residues. V lost 3 bases, J lost 7 bases, and 3 bases stayed unmatched. CDR3 in DNA: TGTGCCAGCAGCTTTCAGGGGGGAAATTCACCCCTCCACTTT. Translation: CASSFQGGNSPLHF. The variable domain in full, with the rest retrieved from reference TRBV7-3 and TRBJ1-6, is GAGVSQTPSNKVTEKGKYVELRCDPISGHTALYWYRQSLGQGPEFLIYFQGTGAADDSGLPNDRFFAVRPEGSVSTLKIQRTERGDSAVYLCASSFQGGNSPLHFGNGTRLTVT.

In this sample, this clone turned up once. This sequence joins TRBV7-2 and TRBJ1-2; 9 nucleotides line up with TRBD1. The junction had 2 bases not matched to a gene; V was cut back by 0 bases and J by 6 bases. The length of the CDR3 is 14 residues. Germline assignment: CDR1 SGHTA and CDR2 FQGNSA. The CDR3 DNA is TGTGCCAGCAGCTTAGCCGGGACAGGGAATGGCTACACCTTC. Protein sequence: CASSLAGTGNGYTF.

The V call is TRBV10-3, the J call TRBJ1-2; D might be TRBD1 (5 bases). The V gene's germline CDR1 is ENHRY and CDR2 SYGVKD. Trimming cost V 5 bases and J 3 bases, with 7 bases left between them. The CDR3 length is 12 residues. CDR3 in amino acids: CAISQGYYGYTF. Here the CDR3 DNA reads TGTGCCATCAGTCAGGGTTACTATGGCTACACCTTC.

Remarks on this clone: Sequence at one end of the junction differs from germline and may be a read error. The chain is built from TRBV5-1 and TRBJ1-3; D uncertain. CDR1 SGHRS and CDR2 YFSETQ come from the germline V gene. The CDR3 has 14 residues. The CDR3 here is CASSLRTGENTTYF. The CDR3 DNA follows: TGCGCCAGCAGCTTGAGGACTGGAGAAAACACCACATATTTT.

This chain links TRBV2 with TRBJ2-1; maybe TRBD2 (5 bases). This CDR3 region has 14 residues. V was shortened by 6 bases and J by 0 bases, with 9 bases between the two germline ends. Germline V gives CDR1 SNHLY, CDR2 FYNNEI. The CDR3 is CASRSDYSYNEQFF. The CDR3 coding sequence is TGTGCCAGCAGATCTGACTACTCCTACAATGAGCAGTTCTTC.

This clone was observed a few times. The same CDR3 also results from other DNA sequences found in this sample. The rearrangement joins TRBV18 to TRBJ2-7, with a tentative D call TRBD2 (6 bases). The CDR3 has 13 amino acids. Germline CDR1 KGHSH, CDR2 LQKENI. V gave up 3 bases and J gave up 4 bases, with 10 bases separating them. For the CDR3, the DNA is TGTGCCAGCTCACCCCGCCGGGGGTACGAGCAGTACTTC. This gives the protein CASSPRRGYEQYF.

A single count supports this clone. The J gene is TRBJ2-7, the V gene TRBV9; 8 positions agree with TRBD2. From germline, CDR1 is SGDLS and CDR2 YYNGEE. The V and J ends lost 1 base and 2 bases, in that order; junction bases with no gene match: 5. The CDR3 runs 15 residues. The CDR3 reads CASSVSGGPTYEQYF. The CDR3 DNA is TGTGCCAGCAGCGTAAGCGGGGGCCCAACCTACGAGCAGTACTTC.

The chain uses TRBV5-8 and TRBJ2-1; D uncertain. Trimming took off 1 base at V and 4 bases at J, with 0 bases between the two ends. The CDR3 contains 11 residues. Per germline, CDR1 SGHTS and CDR2 YDEGEE. The CDR3 here is CASSLYNEQFF. CDR3 in DNA: TGTGCCAGCAGCTTGTACAATGAGCAGTTCTTC.

The chain carries TRBV27 and TRBJ1-1; TRBD1 agrees at 9 bases. The V gene's germline CDR1 is MNHEY and CDR2 SMNVEV (reference sequence). J lost 6 bases, V lost 4 bases, and 6 bases had no gene match. The CDR3 runs 14 residues. Here the CDR3 DNA reads TGTGCCAGCAGTTGGGACAGGGATGCATCTGAAGCTTTCTTT. Its translation is CASSWDRDASEAFF.

The rearrangement uses TRBV5-5 and TRBJ2-1; D is unclear. From germline, CDR1 is SGHKS and CDR2 YYEKEE (reference sequence). V lost 0 bases and J 4 bases, leaving 5 bases between the germline ends. CDR3 size: 13 residues. Here the CDR3 DNA reads TGTGCCAGCAGCTTGGTAGGATACAATGAGCAGTTCTTC. Amino acid sequence: CASSLVGYNEQFF. The full variable domain, rest sourced from reference TRBV5-5 and TRBJ2-1, is DAGVTQSPTHLIKTRGQQVTLRCSPISGHKSVSWYQQVLGQGPQFIFQYYEKEERGRGNFPDRFSARQFPNYSSELNVNALLLGDSALYLCASSLVGYNEQFFGPGTRLTVL.

The chain combines TRBV11-2 with TRBJ1-6, with TRBD1 matching 7 bases. After removal of 4 bases from V and 6 bases from J, the junction contained 6 bases not matched to a gene. Germline values: CDR1 SGHAT, CDR2 FQNNGV. The CDR3 has 15 amino acids. The chain's CDR3 is CASSSQGGGNSPLHF. The CDR3 region has the DNA TGTGCCAGCAGCTCTCAGGGGGGTGGTAATTCACCCCTCCACTTT.

V gene TRBV4-1 combines with J gene TRBJ1-3; 9 bases fit TRBD1. Germline values: CDR1 MGHRA, CDR2 YSYEKL. V lost 4 bases to trimming and J lost 5 bases; unmatched junction nucleotides: 12. The CDR3 loop spans 17 amino acids. CDR3 in amino acids: CASSRGTGTGSRNTIYF. CDR3 nucleotides: TGCGCCAGCAGCCGAGGCACCGGGACAGGGAGTCGAAACACCATATATTTT.

The J gene is TRBJ1-1, the V gene TRBV4-1; D may be TRBD1 (5 bases). The CDR3 has 15 amino acids. Germline CDR1 reads MGHRA; CDR2 reads YSYEKL. V shed 1 base and J shed 1 base, with 10 bases lying between them. The CDR3 DNA reads TGCGCCAGCAGCCAAGGGACACAGCAGAACACTGAAGCTTTCTTT. It is translated as CASSQGTQQNTEAFF.

This clone was detected only once. The rearrangement uses TRBV5-1 and TRBJ2-1; 7 nucleotides align to TRBD2. Germline V gene sequence: CDR1 SGHRS, CDR2 YFSETQ. The V gene end was trimmed by 0 bases and the J gene end by 8 bases; junction bases not matched to a gene: 8. This CDR3 is built from 15 residues. The CDR3 bases are TGCGCCAGCAGCTTGGAACGCCAGGGAGGGGATGAGCAGTTCTTC. It yields the protein CASSLERQGGDEQFF. The full variable domain, in which reference TRBV5-1 and TRBJ2-1 provide the parts outside the CDR3, is KAGVTQTPRYLIKTRGQQVTLSCSPISGHRSVSWYQQTPGQGLQFLFEYFSETQRNKGNFPGRFSGRQFSNSRSEMNVSTLELGDSALYLCASSLERQGGDEQFFGPGTRLTVL.

The chain is built from TRBV2 and TRBJ2-5; D remains unclear. This CDR3 is built from 14 residues. CDR1 is SNHLY, CDR2 FYNNEI, per germline. Trimming removed 4 bases from V and 5 bases from J, with 14 bases in between. CDR3: CASSVTAQRETQYF. For the CDR3, the DNA is TGTGCCAGCAGTGTTACCGCCCAGAGGGAGACCCAGTACTTC.

The CDR3, as DNA: TGTGCCAGCATCCGAAGTGGGTCCTACGAGCAGTACTTC. Translating gives CASIRSGSYEQYF. The genes are TRBV28 and TRBJ2-7; D call uncertain. The CDR3 loop spans 13 amino acids. Between the trimmed V and J ends, which lost 7 bases and 1 base, there was a span of 11 bases. The germline CDR1 and CDR2 sequences are MDHEN and SYDVKM.

The chain couples TRBV6-6 to TRBJ2-1; a weak D match, TRBD1 (6 bases). The CDR3 runs to 16 residues. V gave up 0 bases and J gave up 10 bases, with 19 bases separating them. Germline V gene lookup returns CDR1 MNHNY and CDR2 SVGAGI (reference sequence). CDR3 sequence (DNA): TGTGCCAGCAGTTACTCGGCTCGGGACACTGAGGGGGAGCAGTTCTTC. Translating gives CASSYSARDTEGEQFF.

This rearrangement joins TRBV30 to TRBJ2-2; perhaps D is TRBD1 or TRBD2 (6 bases each). V lost 3 bases, J lost 5 bases, and 16 bases lay in between. CDR1 GTSNPN and CDR2 SVGIG come from the germline V gene (reference sequence). The CDR3 sequence is 15 residues long. CDR3 nucleotides: TGTGCCTGGAGCGCCCCCGGGGGCCGGACCGGGGAGCTGTTTTTT. Encoded protein: CAWSAPGGRTGELFF.

The chain links TRBV11-2 to TRBJ2-5; 8 bases are shared with TRBD2. The last part of the DNA fits TRBJ2-7 better; the J call may be wrong. Germline CDR1 is SGHAT and CDR2 is FQNNGV. This CDR3 is built from 16 residues. The CDR3: CASSLVTGGPAYEQYF. The CDR3 DNA follows: TGTGCCAGCAGCTTAGTGACGGGAGGGCCTGCCTACGAGCAGTACTTC.

This clone was seen only once. This chain joins TRBV5-1 and TRBJ2-5, with 7 bases identical to TRBD2. The ends lost 5 bases at V and 11 bases at J; junction bases unmatched: 27. CDR3 length equals 18 residues. Germline V CDR1 and CDR2: SGHRS, YFSETQ. This CDR3 reads CASSPGRGRGSGATHQYF. Written as DNA, the CDR3 is TGCGCCAGCAGTCCCGGGCGCGGGCGGGGAAGCGGGGCCACCCATCAGTACTTC. The variable domain in full, completed from reference TRBV5-1 and TRBJ2-5, reads KAGVTQTPRYLIKTRGQQVTLSCSPISGHRSVSWYQQTPGQGLQFLFEYFSETQRNKGNFPGRFSGRQFSNSRSEMNVSTLELGDSALYLCASSPGRGRGSGATHQYFGPGTRLLVL.

The chain links TRBV9 to TRBJ2-2; D not certain. Trimming left V 1 base short and J 4 bases short, with 8 bases between. The germline V gene has CDR1 SGDLS and CDR2 YYNGEE. The CDR3 runs to 14 residues. The CDR3 sequence: CASSVNPFTGELFF. CDR3 DNA: TGTGCCAGCAGCGTAAATCCTTTCACCGGGGAGCTGTTTTTT. The full variable domain, with the rest looked up from reference TRBV9 and TRBJ2-2, is DSGVTQTPKHLITATGQRVTLRCSPRSGDLSVYWYQQSLDQGLQFLIQYYNGEERAKGNILERFSAQQFPDLHSELNLSSLELGDSALYFCASSVNPFTGELFFGEGSRLTVL.

This sequence joins TRBV5-6 and TRBJ2-4, with TRBD2 matching 7 bases. From germline, CDR1 is SGHDT and CDR2 YYEEEE. After removal of 0 bases from V and 1 base from J, the junction contained 1 base not matched to a gene. This CDR3 is 15 amino acids long. CDR3: CASSLGEGAKNIQYF. The CDR3 DNA is TGTGCCAGCAGCTTGGGGGAGGGGGCCAAAAACATTCAGTACTTC.

The chain carries TRBV18 and TRBJ2-2; no clear D gene. The CDR3 is 13 residues long. Germline assignment: CDR1 KGHSH and CDR2 LQKENI. Trimming pared 6 bases from V and 2 bases from J, leaving 7 bases between. The CDR3, as DNA: TGTGCCAGCTCCCCGCTCAACACCGGGGAGCTGTTTTTT. Translating it yields CASSPLNTGELFF.